These 27 T cell receptor beta chains share one sample of origin, sequenced in a study of T-cell reconstitution after alpha-beta-depleted transplantation in children. The TCRbeta library incorporated unique molecular identifiers. TCRdb processed the PCR reads anew with MiXCR; each CDR3 protein has one entry. The sample lists about 870,000 distinct CDR3 sequences, around 17% occurring once. The material was PBMCs, mostly from graft donor cells, obtained 360 days after TCRalphabeta/CD19-depleted stem cell transplant. The receptors here all came from a male patient younger than 18 who had a stem cell transplant for acute lymphoblastic leukemia, so the T cells may come from the graft donor.

The rearrangement joins TRBV9 to TRBJ2-3, with 7 nucleotides matching TRBD2. The junction had 4 bases not matched to a gene; V was cut back by 0 bases and J by 6 bases. This CDR3 has 14 amino acids. The germline V gene encodes CDR1 SGDLS and CDR2 YYNGEE. In nucleotides, the CDR3 is TGTGCCAGCAGCGTAGTCGGCGGGGGTGATACGCAGTATTTT. It codes for CASSVVGGGDTQYF.

The rearrangement joins TRBV4-1 to TRBJ1-2; D call uncertain. There are 15 residues in the CDR3. Germline-derived CDR1 and CDR2 are MGHRA and YSYEKL. Trimming cost V 5 bases and J 3 bases, with 16 bases left between them. The CDR3 region is CASSAGMREDYGYTF. The CDR3, as DNA: TGCGCCAGCAGCGCAGGCATGAGGGAGGACTATGGCTACACCTTC.

The table lists this clonotype with many counts. The V gene is TRBV7-9, the J gene TRBJ2-7; 10 bases agree with TRBD2. The V gene's germline CDR1 is SEHNR and CDR2 FQNEAQ (reference sequence). V lost 4 bases and J lost 4; bases outside the gene matches: 13. This CDR3 spans 17 amino acids. The CDR3, as DNA: TGTGCCAGCAGCTCCCATATGGTAGCGGGAGGAGGGTACGAGCAGTACTTC. Encoded protein: CASSSHMVAGGGYEQYF.

This chain uses TRBV20-1 with TRBJ2-7, with D possibly being TRBD1 (6 bases). Looked up from germline, CDR1 is DFQATT and CDR2 is SNEGSKA (reference sequence). The CDR3 is made up of 12 amino acids. Trimming removed 4 bases at V and 3 bases at J, with 10 bases between. DNA for the CDR3: TGCAGTGCTACAGGGGACCGCTACGAGCAGTACTTC. It is translated as CSATGDRYEQYF.

V and J are TRBV29-1 and TRBJ1-1; 7 bases are a match to TRBD1. This CDR3 has 15 amino acids. The V segment lost 6 bases and the J segment 1 base; nucleotides outside the gene matches: 11. Germline lookup yields CDR1 SQVTM and CDR2 ANQGSEA. CDR3 coding DNA: TGCAGCGTCCTACCCAGGGGACAGCGGAACACTGAAGCTTTCTTT. The encoded protein is CSVLPRGQRNTEAFF. Full variable domain (missing parts from reference TRBV29-1 and TRBJ1-1): SAVISQKPSRDICQRGTSLTIQCQVDSQVTMMFWYRQQPGQSLTLIATANQGSEATYESGFVIDKFPISRPNLTFSTLTVSNMSPEDSSIYLCSVLPRGQRNTEAFFGQGTRLTVV.

V is TRBV20-1 and J is TRBJ2-7; possible D gene TRBD2, 5 bases. V gave up 0 bases and J gave up 6 bases, with 18 bases separating them. The germline V gene has CDR1 DFQATT and CDR2 SNEGSKA (reference sequence). The CDR3 loop spans 15 amino acids. The CDR3 sequence is CSARDWRLASGEQYF. CDR3 nucleotide sequence: TGCAGTGCTAGAGATTGGCGGCTAGCATCTGGCGAGCAGTACTTC.

This clonotype was observed a few times. V gene TRBV3-1 combines with J gene TRBJ2-2, with 15 bases matching TRBD2. Germline CDR1 reads LGHDT; CDR2 reads YNNKEL (reference sequence). With V trimmed by 1 base and J by 4 bases, 10 bases remained unmatched. The CDR3 spans 20 residues. The CDR3 bases are TGTGCCAGCAGCCAAGGGCTCCCGGGACTAGCGGGAGGCGGCACCGGGGAGCTGTTTTTT. Translation gives CASSQGLPGLAGGGTGELFF.

Only a few counts were recorded for this clonotype. The rearrangement links TRBV7-3 to TRBJ2-7; D possibly corresponds to TRBD1 (5 bases). CDR1 and CDR2 (germline): SGHTA, FQGTGA. This CDR3 is built from 13 residues. Trimming cost V 8 bases and J 5 bases, with 16 bases left between them. CDR3 amino acids: CASAGYRRDEQYF. The CDR3 region has the DNA TGTGCCAGCGCAGGGTACCGTCGAGACGAGCAGTACTTC.

This clonotype was found many times. The V gene is TRBV29-1, the J gene TRBJ1-5, with TRBD1 as a possible D gene (5 bases). The ends were cut back, 6 bases at V and 1 base at J, with 16 bases in the middle. CDR1 is SQVTM, CDR2 ANQGSEA, per germline. The CDR3 length is 15 residues. The CDR3 region is CSVAQGVGSNQPQHF. DNA of the CDR3: TGCAGCGTGGCCCAGGGCGTGGGGAGCAATCAGCCCCAGCATTTT.

This clonotype was recorded at least ten times. The rearrangement joins TRBV12-3 or TRBV12-4 to TRBJ1-3, with a weak D call TRBD1 (6 bases). Trimming took off 7 bases at V and 1 base at J, with 14 bases between the two ends. The CDR3 is made up of 15 amino acids. Here the CDR3 DNA reads TGTGCCAGCATCCCTTGGGGGCCTTCTGGAAACACCATATATTTT. Protein product: CASIPWGPSGNTIYF.

This clonotype was seen a few times. The chain couples TRBV29-1 to TRBJ1-2, with TRBD1 as a possible D gene (6 bases). With 5 bases removed from V and 6 bases from J, the gap between germline ends came to 22 bases. The CDR3 loop spans 15 amino acids. Germline-derived CDR1 and CDR2 are SQVTM and ANQGSEA. CDR3 sequence: CSVPGTTGRTNGYTF. The CDR3 region has the DNA TGCAGCGTTCCTGGGACAACAGGAAGGACGAATGGCTACACCTTC.

This clonotype was recorded a few times. This chain links TRBV27 with TRBJ2-7; weak D call: TRBD1 (6 bases). V lost 6 bases and J 2 bases, leaving 20 bases between the germline ends. The CDR3 extends over 16 amino acids. Germline CDR1 reads MNHEY; CDR2 reads SMNVEV (reference sequence). In nucleotides, the CDR3 is TGTGCCAGCAGCCCCCCCGGGGCGAGGGGGACCTACGAGCAGTACTTC. Amino acid sequence: CASSPPGARGTYEQYF.

This clonotype was found a few times. V is TRBV5-1 and J is TRBJ2-7, with 7 bases aligning to TRBD2. CDR3 length equals 15 residues. CDR1 is SGHRS, CDR2 YFSETQ, per germline. The V and J ends lost 4 bases and 0 bases, in that order; junction bases with no gene match: 7. The CDR3 DNA reads TGCGCCAGCAGCACCCGTAGGACTAGCTCCTACGAGCAGTACTTC. Residues: CASSTRRTSSYEQYF.

The rearrangement joins TRBV7-8 to TRBJ1-4, with D perhaps TRBD1 (5 bases). Germline CDR1 is SGHVS and CDR2 is FQNEAQ. The CDR3 totals 16 residues. V was clipped by 5 bases and J by 5 bases, with 18 bases between them. The CDR3 region is CASSPLGPAWNEKLFF. The CDR3 DNA reads TGTGCCAGCAGCCCATTGGGGCCGGCCTGGAATGAAAAACTGTTTTTT.

The V call is TRBV19, the J call TRBJ2-3; TRBD2 aligns across 10 bases. The CDR3 spans 14 residues. The V gene's germline CDR1 is LNHDA and CDR2 SQIVND (reference sequence). Losses at the gene ends were 6 bases for V and 6 bases for J; bases not matched to a gene: 6. The CDR3 is CASRISGRPDTQYF. The CDR3 bases are TGTGCCAGTAGGATTAGCGGGAGGCCTGATACGCAGTATTTT.

This chain links TRBV7-2 with TRBJ2-2; D gene unclear. The germline CDR1 and CDR2 sequences are SGHTA and FQGNSA. This CDR3 comprises 16 residues. V lost 3 bases, J lost 0 bases, and 11 bases lay in between. As DNA, the CDR3 is TGTGCCAGCAGCTTGCAGGCTGTGTCGAACACCGGGGAGCTGTTTTTT. It is translated as CASSLQAVSNTGELFF. Supplemented by reference TRBV7-2 and TRBJ2-2, the full variable domain reads GAGVSQSPSNKVTEKGKDVELRCDPISGHTALYWYRQSLGQGLEFLIYFQGNSAPDKSGLPSDRFSAERTGGSVSTLTIQRTQQEDSAVYLCASSLQAVSNTGELFFGEGSRLTVL.

The chain carries TRBV9 and TRBJ2-5, with D possibly being TRBD1 (6 bases). V dropped 0 bases and J dropped 4 bases, with 13 bases sitting between them. Germline CDR1 reads SGDLS; CDR2 reads YYNGEE. The length of the CDR3 is 15 residues. CDR3 loop: CASSVGASRGETQYF. The CDR3, as DNA: TGTGCCAGCAGCGTAGGCGCCAGCAGGGGAGAGACCCAGTACTTC.

The table lists this clonotype with many counts. V gene TRBV2 combines with J gene TRBJ2-7; no clear D. The CDR3 totals 16 residues. Deletions cut 4 bases from V and 0 bases from J, with 16 bases between. From germline, CDR1 is SNHLY and CDR2 FYNNEI. CDR3 sequence reads: CASSVNLQSPSYEQYF. DNA of the CDR3: TGTGCCAGCAGTGTAAACTTGCAGTCGCCCTCCTACGAGCAGTACTTC.

This clonotype was detected ten times or more. V is TRBV10-3 and J is TRBJ2-7; D not certain. V dropped 4 bases and J dropped 0 bases, with 7 bases sitting between them. The CDR3 totals 13 residues. Germline V gene data show CDR1 as ENHRY and CDR2 as SYGVKD. DNA for the CDR3: TGTGCCATCAGTGTGACGAGCTCCTACGAGCAGTACTTC. This sequence encodes CAISVTSSYEQYF.

Details on this clonotype: At one end, the junction sequence differs from germline, possibly due to a read error. The chain couples TRBV15 to TRBJ1-6; 8 bases align to TRBD1. CDR1 and CDR2 from the germline V gene are LNHNV and YYDKDF (reference sequence). This CDR3 region has 16 residues. CDR3 DNA sequence: TGTGCCACCAGCGGAGACAGGGGACTGTACGGTTCACCCCTCCACTTT. Translation: CATSGDRGLYGSPLHF.

V is TRBV9 and J is TRBJ2-2, with TRBD2 matching 9 bases. CDR1 is SGDLS and CDR2 is YYNGEE in the germline V gene. This CDR3 comprises 15 residues. Trimming at V came to 0 bases and at J to 6 bases, leaving 3 bases not matched to a gene. The CDR3 bases are TGTGCCAGCAGCGTAGCGGGACTAGCAGCCGGGGAGCTGTTTTTT. Its translation: CASSVAGLAAGELFF.

The chain employs TRBV20-1 and TRBJ2-7, with 7 bases matching TRBD2. V trimming: 1 base; J trimming: 4 bases; junction bases outside the gene matches: 7. This CDR3 has 14 amino acids. Germline CDR1 reads DFQATT; CDR2 reads SNEGSKA (reference sequence). The CDR3 region is CSARGRTSQYEQYF. The CDR3 bases are TGCAGTGCTAGAGGAAGGACTAGTCAGTACGAGCAGTACTTC.

This clonotype was recorded a few times. The chain joins TRBV7-6 to TRBJ2-1, with 10 bases lining up with TRBD1. This CDR3 has 18 amino acids. Trimming removed 4 bases from V and 5 bases from J; junction bases left unmatched: 14. From germline, CDR1 is SGHVS and CDR2 FNYEAQ. The CDR3 here is CASSYDIITGTGDNEQFF. The CDR3 DNA reads TGTGCCAGCAGCTACGATATTATAACCGGGACAGGGGACAATGAGCAGTTCTTC. Variable domain in full (rest from reference TRBV7-6 and TRBJ2-1): GAGVSQSPRYKVTKRGQDVALRCDPISGHVSLYWYRQALGQGPEFLTYFNYEAQQDKSGLPNDRFSAERPEGSISTLTIQRTEQRDSAMYRCASSYDIITGTGDNEQFFGPGTRLTVL.

The table lists this clonotype with a few counts. This CDR3 is CASSSLTDVYGYTF. The CDR3 nucleotides read TGTGCCAGCAGCTCCTTGACGGATGTCTATGGCTACACCTTC. The rearrangement joins TRBV25-1 to TRBJ1-2; no clear D gene. With 6 bases removed from V and 4 bases from J, the gap between germline ends came to 15 bases. Germline CDR1 MGHDK, CDR2 SYGVNS. The length of the CDR3 is 14 residues.

This clonotype was seen only a few times. This sequence joins TRBV7-9 and TRBJ1-5; D unclear. The CDR3 sequence is 15 residues long. CDR1 SEHNR and CDR2 FQNEAQ come from the germline V gene (reference sequence). V dropped 3 bases and J dropped 0 bases, with 9 bases sitting between them. CDR3 sequence: CASSLRDNSNQPQHF. CDR3 nucleotides: TGTGCCAGCAGCTTGAGAGATAATAGCAATCAGCCCCAGCATTTT.

Written as DNA, the CDR3 is TGTGCCAGCAGCCCGTGGACTCCGATCCTTTCGGTGAATGAGCAGTTCTTC. Its protein is CASSPWTPILSVNEQFF. The V and J genes are TRBV7-6 and TRBJ2-1; tentatively, D is TRBD2 (5 bases). V lost 5 bases and J lost 7, with 24 bases in between. The CDR3 consists of 17 residues. Germline CDR1 is SGHVS and CDR2 is FNYEAQ.

This clonotype came up a few times. The chain joins TRBV7-9 to TRBJ1-3, with 7 bases that match TRBD1. Germline assignment: CDR1 SEHNR and CDR2 FQNEAQ (reference sequence). The CDR3 covers 14 residues. V gave up 3 bases and J gave up 4 bases; unmatched junction bases: 3. Here the CDR3 reads CASSLQGVGNTIYF. The CDR3 nucleotides read TGTGCCAGCAGCTTGCAGGGGGTCGGAAACACCATATATTTT.